This TCR beta chain was found in a study of blood T cells in healthy people across ages. About this clonotype itself: The antigen is undetermined.

The CDR3 is 13 amino acids. Per germline, CDR1 MNHNY and CDR2 SVGAGI (reference sequence). V lost 7 bases, J lost 6 bases, and 12 bases lay in between. Study results and limitations: Long-lived donors carried more naive CD4+ cells and greater diversity than aged donors.

A second about 7 to 11 cycle PCR used barcoded and J-beta primers. TCRdb re-analysed the 5' RACE reads in MiXCR, keeping a single row per CDR3 protein. The repertoire includes 550,000 to 750,000 distinct CDR3 sequences, 20% to 25% of them detected once, and approximately 3.6% sits in the top ten. Sequenced material: blood. The receptor's source is a man aged 65 to 85 in good health. The rearrangement uses TRBV6-6 and TRBJ1-4, with a possible D match to TRBD1 (5 bases). DNA for the CDR3: TGTGCCAGCACTACGGGGCGGGATGAAAAACTGTTTTTT. Its protein is CASTTGRDEKLFF.